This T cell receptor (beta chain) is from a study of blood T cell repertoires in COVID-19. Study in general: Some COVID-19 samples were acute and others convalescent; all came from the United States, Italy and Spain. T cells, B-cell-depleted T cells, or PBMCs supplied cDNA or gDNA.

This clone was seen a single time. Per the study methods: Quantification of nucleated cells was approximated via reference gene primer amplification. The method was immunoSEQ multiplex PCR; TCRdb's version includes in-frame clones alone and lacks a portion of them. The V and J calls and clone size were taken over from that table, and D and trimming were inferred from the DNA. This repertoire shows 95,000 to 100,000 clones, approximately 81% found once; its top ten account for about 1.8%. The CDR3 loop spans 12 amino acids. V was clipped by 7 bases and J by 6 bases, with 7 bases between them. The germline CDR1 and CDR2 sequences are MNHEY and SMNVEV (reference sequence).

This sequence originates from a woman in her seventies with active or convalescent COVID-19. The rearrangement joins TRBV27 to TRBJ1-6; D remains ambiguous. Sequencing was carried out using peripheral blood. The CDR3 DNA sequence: TGTGCCAGCATGCGGATTAATTCACCCCTCCACTTT. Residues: CASMRINSPLHF.